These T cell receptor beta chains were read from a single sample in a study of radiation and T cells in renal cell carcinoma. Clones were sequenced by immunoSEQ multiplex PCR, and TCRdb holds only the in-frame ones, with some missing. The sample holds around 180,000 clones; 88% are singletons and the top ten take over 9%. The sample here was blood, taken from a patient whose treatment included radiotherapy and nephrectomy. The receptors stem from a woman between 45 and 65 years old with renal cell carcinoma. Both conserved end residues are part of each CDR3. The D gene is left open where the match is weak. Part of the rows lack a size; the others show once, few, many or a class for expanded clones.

cdr3_nt: TGTGCCAGCAGCGTAGACGTTCAGGATGAAGCTTTCTTT; cdr3_aa: CASSVDVQDEAFF; clone_size: .; j_call: TRBJ1-1; v_call: TRBV9; d_call: .
cdr3_nt: TGCGCCAGCAGAGGTCAAGGGGATGAAAAACTGTTTTTT; cdr3_aa: CASRGQGDEKLFF; clone_size: .; j_call: TRBJ1-4; v_call: TRBV5-1; d_call: .
cdr3_nt: TGTGCCAGCAGCCTAAGGACAGGGAGCACAGATACGCAGTATTTT; cdr3_aa: CASSLRTGSTDTQYF; clone_size: .; j_call: TRBJ2-3; v_call: TRBV14; d_call: TRBD1
cdr3_nt: TGTGCCATCAGTGAGTCAACGGGGGTCACAGATACGCAGTATTTT; cdr3_aa: CAISESTGVTDTQYF; clone_size: .; j_call: TRBJ2-3; v_call: TRBV10-3; d_call: .
cdr3_nt: TGTGCCAGCAGCCAAGGAACAGGTTCTGGTCAGCCCCAGCATTTT; cdr3_aa: CASSQGTGSGQPQHF; clone_size: .; j_call: TRBJ1-5; v_call: TRBV4-2; d_call: .
cdr3_nt: TGTGCCAGCAGCTTATTCGAAGACGGGACCGGGGAGCTGTTTTTT; cdr3_aa: CASSLFEDGTGELFF; clone_size: .; j_call: TRBJ2-2; v_call: TRBV7-3; d_call: .
cdr3_nt: TGCAGCGTTGAAGAAGGGGGGGAAGAGACCCAGTACTTC; cdr3_aa: CSVEEGGEETQYF; clone_size: once; j_call: TRBJ2-5; v_call: TRBV29-1; d_call: .
cdr3_nt: TGTGCCAGCAGCGTAGCAGCTGTGGCAGGGGGCGAAGCTTTCTTT; cdr3_aa: CASSVAAVAGGEAFF; clone_size: few; j_call: TRBJ1-1; v_call: TRBV9; d_call: TRBD1
cdr3_nt: TGTGCCAGCAGCTTAGAAGGAATGAACACTGAAGCTTTCTTT; cdr3_aa: CASSLEGMNTEAFF; clone_size: once; j_call: TRBJ1-1; v_call: TRBV7-2; d_call: .
cdr3_nt: TGTGCCAGTACCAAAGGGACTAGCGGGGGCCCCAATGAGCAGTTCTTC; cdr3_aa: CASTKGTSGGPNEQFF; clone_size: .; j_call: TRBJ2-1; v_call: TRBV19; d_call: TRBD2
cdr3_nt: TGTGCCTGGACACCCCGAGTGAGTGAAAAACTGTTTTTT; cdr3_aa: CAWTPRVSEKLFF; clone_size: few; j_call: TRBJ1-4; v_call: TRBV30; d_call: .
cdr3_nt: TGTGCCAGCAGTGAATACAACTCCGGCTATGGCTACACCTTC; cdr3_aa: CASSEYNSGYGYTF; clone_size: few; j_call: TRBJ1-2; v_call: TRBV6-1; d_call: .
cdr3_nt: TGCGCCAGCAGTACCGGGACAGGGCGCAATCAGCCCCAGCATTTT; cdr3_aa: CASSTGTGRNQPQHF; clone_size: .; j_call: TRBJ1-5; v_call: TRBV5-1; d_call: TRBD1
cdr3_nt: TGTGCCAGCAGCTTAGAGATCCGTAGGGCCACCTACCTCTCTGGAAACACCATATATTTT; cdr3_aa: CASSLEIRRATYLSGNTIYF; clone_size: .; j_call: TRBJ1-3; v_call: TRBV7-6; d_call: .
cdr3_nt: TGTGCCAGCAGCCCAGCGGGACGACGGACAGATACGCAGTATTTT; cdr3_aa: CASSPAGRRTDTQYF; clone_size: .; j_call: TRBJ2-3; v_call: TRBV7-3; d_call: TRBD2
cdr3_nt: TGTGCCAGCAGTGAAGCCGGGTCACGGACTGGACTACATGAGCAGTACTTC; cdr3_aa: CASSEAGSRTGLHEQYF; clone_size: .; j_call: TRBJ2-7; v_call: TRBV2; d_call: .
cdr3_nt: TGTGCCAGCAGAGACAGACAGGTCGGGGGCTACACCTTC; cdr3_aa: CASRDRQVGGYTF; clone_size: .; j_call: TRBJ1-2; v_call: TRBV6-5; d_call: .
cdr3_nt: TGTGCCAGCAGCGTTGGACTTGCAGGGGTCGGTGGAAATACGCAGTATTTT; cdr3_aa: CASSVGLAGVGGNTQYF; clone_size: .; j_call: TRBJ2-3; v_call: TRBV9; d_call: .
cdr3_nt: TGTGCCAGCAGCTTAGATCTTGGGCGGGGGGGCACAGATACGCAGTATTTT; cdr3_aa: CASSLDLGRGGTDTQYF; clone_size: .; j_call: TRBJ2-3; v_call: TRBV11-1; d_call: TRBD2
cdr3_nt: TGTGCCATCAGTGAACAGGGCTACGAGCAGTACTTC; cdr3_aa: CAISEQGYEQYF; clone_size: .; j_call: TRBJ2-7; v_call: TRBV10-3; d_call: .
cdr3_nt: TGTGCCAGCAGCACAGGGGGGTGGGGCACAGATACGCAGTATTTT; cdr3_aa: CASSTGGWGTDTQYF; clone_size: once; j_call: TRBJ2-3; v_call: TRBV5-6; d_call: TRBD1
cdr3_nt: TGTGCCAGCAGCTTTGGTGACAGGGGGCGTCCGGGGGACGAGCAGTACTTC; cdr3_aa: CASSFGDRGRPGDEQYF; clone_size: .; j_call: TRBJ2-7; v_call: TRBV5-5; d_call: TRBD1
cdr3_nt: TGTGCCAGCTCGTATGGCTACACCTTC; cdr3_aa: CASSYGYTF; clone_size: .; j_call: TRBJ1-2; v_call: TRBV18; d_call: .
cdr3_nt: TGTGCCAGCAGCTTGGAGGGGTCAGGGTTCAAGCAGTACTTC; cdr3_aa: CASSLEGSGFKQYF; clone_size: .; j_call: TRBJ2-7; v_call: TRBV5-4; d_call: .
cdr3_nt: TGCGCCAGCAGCTTAGGACAGTTCACTGAAGCTTTCTTT; cdr3_aa: CASSLGQFTEAFF; clone_size: .; j_call: TRBJ1-1; v_call: TRBV4-1; d_call: .
cdr3_nt: TGTGCCAGCAGCTTAGGGCGCCCCCCCCTAGGTGAGCAGTTCTTC; cdr3_aa: CASSLGRPPLGEQFF; clone_size: .; j_call: TRBJ2-1; v_call: TRBV7-2; d_call: .
cdr3_nt: TGTGCCAGCAGTGTTAGCGGGGCCTACAATGAGCAGTTCTTC; cdr3_aa: CASSVSGAYNEQFF; clone_size: .; j_call: TRBJ2-1; v_call: TRBV6-4; d_call: TRBD2
cdr3_nt: TGCGCCAGCAGCTCCAACGGCGCCCACTCTGGGGCCAACGTCCTGACTTTC; cdr3_aa: CASSSNGAHSGANVLTF; clone_size: .; j_call: TRBJ2-6; v_call: TRBV5-1; d_call: .
cdr3_nt: TGTGCCAGCAGCTTAGGTGTCAGGGGAGGGGATACGCAGTATTTT; cdr3_aa: CASSLGVRGGDTQYF; clone_size: .; j_call: TRBJ2-3; v_call: TRBV7-2; d_call: .
cdr3_nt: TGTGCCAGTAGTAATTACTTGGGGGAGCTGTTTTTT; cdr3_aa: CASSNYLGELFF; clone_size: few; j_call: TRBJ2-2; v_call: TRBV19; d_call: .
cdr3_nt: TGCGCCAGCAGTTCCCGTTCCTCTGGGGCCAACGTCCTGACTTTC; cdr3_aa: CASSSRSSGANVLTF; clone_size: .; j_call: TRBJ2-6; v_call: TRBV5-1; d_call: .
cdr3_nt: TGTGCCAGCAGCTTAGACGGGGGGGCAGCCTACGAGCAGTACTTC; cdr3_aa: CASSLDGGAAYEQYF; clone_size: .; j_call: TRBJ2-7; v_call: TRBV7-2; d_call: TRBD2
cdr3_nt: TGTGCCACCAGCGTAAGACAAAGTAATCAGCCCCAGCATTTT; cdr3_aa: CATSVRQSNQPQHF; clone_size: .; j_call: TRBJ1-5; v_call: TRBV15; d_call: .
cdr3_nt: TGTGCCAGCAGCTTAGGGGCGGGAGTCGGCCTCAGCTATGGCTACACCTTC; cdr3_aa: CASSLGAGVGLSYGYTF; clone_size: .; j_call: TRBJ1-2; v_call: TRBV11-2; d_call: .
cdr3_nt: TGTGCCAGTAGCGGGAATGTTCAAGGGGCCCAGCATTTT; cdr3_aa: CASSGNVQGAQHF; clone_size: .; j_call: TRBJ1-5; v_call: TRBV2; d_call: .
cdr3_nt: TGTGCCTGGGGACTAGCGGGGGGGAATACGCAGTATTTT; cdr3_aa: CAWGLAGGNTQYF; clone_size: .; j_call: TRBJ2-3; v_call: TRBV30; d_call: TRBD2
cdr3_nt: TGTGCCAGCGTCGTGAAGTTAGGGGGGACTGAAGCTTTCTTT; cdr3_aa: CASVVKLGGTEAFF; clone_size: .; j_call: TRBJ1-1; v_call: TRBV6-1; d_call: .
cdr3_nt: TGTGCCAGCTCACCACTCGGGGACTCTGGAAACACCATATATTTT; cdr3_aa: CASSPLGDSGNTIYF; clone_size: .; j_call: TRBJ1-3; v_call: TRBV18; d_call: .
cdr3_nt: TGTGCCAACCTCGGGACTAGCGGGAACACAGATACGCAGTATTTT; cdr3_aa: CANLGTSGNTDTQYF; clone_size: .; j_call: TRBJ2-3; v_call: TRBV18; d_call: TRBD2
cdr3_nt: TGTGCCAGCAGCCGGGAGCGGCACACAGATACGCAGTATTTT; cdr3_aa: CASSRERHTDTQYF; clone_size: .; j_call: TRBJ2-3; v_call: TRBV4-2; d_call: .
cdr3_nt: TGTGCCAGCAGTTACGGACAACCCACGGGGGGTAATGAGCAGTTCTTC; cdr3_aa: CASSYGQPTGGNEQFF; clone_size: .; j_call: TRBJ2-1; v_call: TRBV6-5; d_call: TRBD2
cdr3_nt: TGTGCCAGTAGTACCGTCAGACTAGCGGGGGGGCCGGTAAATGAGCAGTTCTTC; cdr3_aa: CASSTVRLAGGPVNEQFF; clone_size: .; j_call: TRBJ2-1; v_call: TRBV19; d_call: TRBD2
cdr3_nt: TGTGCCAGTAGTACGTACCGAACGGGTGAGACCCAGTACTTC; cdr3_aa: CASSTYRTGETQYF; clone_size: .; j_call: TRBJ2-5; v_call: TRBV19; d_call: .
cdr3_nt: TGCGCCAGCAGCCAAGGACTAGCGGGGGTGGAGACCCAGTACTTC; cdr3_aa: CASSQGLAGVETQYF; clone_size: .; j_call: TRBJ2-5; v_call: TRBV4-3; d_call: TRBD2
cdr3_nt: TGTGCCAGCAGCGTGCGGGGGAGCGGTTCCTACAATGAGCAGTTCTTC; cdr3_aa: CASSVRGSGSYNEQFF; clone_size: .; j_call: TRBJ2-1; v_call: TRBV9; d_call: TRBD2
cdr3_nt: TGTGCCAGCAGCTTACAGGGGACAGATACGCAGTATTTT; cdr3_aa: CASSLQGTDTQYF; clone_size: .; j_call: TRBJ2-3; v_call: TRBV13; d_call: .
cdr3_nt: TGTGCCAGCTCATCGTTAATTATGGGTCGCGGCTCCTACAATGAGCAGTTCTTC; cdr3_aa: CASSSLIMGRGSYNEQFF; clone_size: .; j_call: TRBJ2-1; v_call: TRBV18; d_call: .
cdr3_nt: TGTGCCAGTAGTAGAGGTCAGCCCCCCTACGAGCAGTACTTC; cdr3_aa: CASSRGQPPYEQYF; clone_size: .; j_call: TRBJ2-7; v_call: TRBV19; d_call: .
cdr3_nt: TGTGCCAGTAGTGATACAAGAATCAATCAGCCCCAGCATTTT; cdr3_aa: CASSDTRINQPQHF; clone_size: .; j_call: TRBJ1-5; v_call: TRBV19; d_call: .
cdr3_nt: TGTGCCAGCAGCTTAGTAAGGAGTCGGACAGGGGGCCTCAACTATGGCTACACCTTC; cdr3_aa: CASSLVRSRTGGLNYGYTF; clone_size: .; j_call: TRBJ1-2; v_call: TRBV7-8; d_call: TRBD1